This section outlines one T cell receptor (beta chain) sequence together with its context. The antigen this receptor binds is unknown. The record has no base qualities; no much larger clone is one base away. The immunoSEQ Assay was the method used to sequence TCRbeta CDR3 regions. After extraction, genomic DNA underwent amplification by bias-controlled multiplex PCR, followed by high-throughput sequencing. The paper's processing steps were these. To quantify the absolute abundance of every unique TCRbeta CDR3 region, sequences were collapsed and filtered. Usable DNA was measured by amplifying reference genes present in all nucleated cells, and TCRbeta template counts were normalized to that usable DNA to estimate T cell fraction. Repertoire TCRs were annotated as SARS-CoV-2-specific by exact matching of V gene, CDR3 amino acid sequence and J gene to a known reactive TCR set. The reference SARS-CoV-2 TCR set came from MIRA and was filtered for enrichment in COVID-19-positive ImmuneCODE repertoires, removing public or cross-reactive TCRs. Using the MIRA antigens, annotated TCRs were further analysed by specific ORF or by position within an ORF. Breadth was defined as annotated unique rearrangements over total unique productive rearrangements; depth was the summed frequency of those rearrangements. Two-sided Wilcoxon rank-sum tests were applied when comparing TCR breadth between groups. TCRdb took over this immuneACCESS table, retaining in-frame rearrangements with V and J assigned. Such tables are incomplete; in checked studies, under half of the missing clones stem from an unresolved V gene, and the remainder is unexplained. D and trimming were read from the DNA, whereas the V and J calls and clone size are those reported in that table. A total of over 400,000 clones appear in this sample, 80% to 95% of them only once. About 1.7% of the sample comes from the top ten.

The V end loses 8 bases and the J end loses 6 bases, and a stretch of 16 bases separates them. The CDR3 spans 14 residues, from the cysteine through the phenylalanine. Only the CDR3 portion is preserved as DNA: 42 bases, with reading frame beginning at the first base. Taken from the germline V gene, the CDR1 and CDR2 loops are MGHRA and YSYEKL. The sample is drawn from a study of Ad26.COV2.S vaccination and SARS-CoV-2 variants (dated by TCRdb to the early 2020s). In terms of the full investigation: Vaccine-arm donors came from COV1001, a multicentre, randomized, double-blind, placebo-controlled phase I-IIa trial of Ad26.COV2.S in healthy adults. The specificity and breadth of SARS-CoV-2-reactive T cell receptors after Ad26.COV2.S vaccination were assessed by TCRbeta repertoire sequencing. Ad26.COV2.S was administered intramuscularly at a dose of 5x10^10 or 1x10^11 viral particles, either as one shot or as two shots given 56 days apart. Trial participants were randomized into five groups of five: low-dose or high-dose Ad26.COV2.S given once or twice, or placebo on both occasions. The TCR-sequenced set comprised approximately 32 samples: some 19 Ad26.COV2.S vaccine recipients, 5 placebo recipients and 8 SARS-CoV-2 convalescent individuals. Throughout the experiments and outcome assessment, investigators stayed blinded to trial group allocation. Broader findings and caveats from the paper: According to the authors, total T cell responses may have been underestimated by the TCR breadth and depth analyses. The study was not powered to compare responses between vaccine doses or regimens. Higher spike-specific TCR breadth was observed in Ad26.COV2.S recipients than in placebo recipients (P = 0.0014). Substantial breadth of spike-specific CD8+ and CD4+ T cell responses was reported after vaccination. Comparable non-spike TCR breadth was observed between vaccine and placebo recipients, consistent with only spike being contained in the vaccine.

Explained via the paper, the treatment or condition label denotes: 19 received Ad26.COV2.S at low or high dose, single or two shots; about 5 received placebo; per-sample allocation not given. Repertoires of vaccine and placebo recipients were sequenced from samples collected on day 63 after the first injection. Cohort 1b enrolled 25 to 30 adults aged 18-55 years at a single site in Boston, USA, between 29 July and 7 August 2020. Ad26.COV2.S was a replication-incompetent adenovirus type 26 vector expressing a prefusion-stabilized SARS-CoV-2 spike protein from the original Wuhan strain. Specimen: peripheral blood, collected in a trial of Ad26.COV2.S vaccine versus placebo. The receptor was isolated from a person aged 18 to 65 who received the Ad26.COV2.S COVID-19 vaccine or a placebo. The chain is made from TRBV4-1 and TRBJ2-2; TRBD1 is perhaps the D gene, given 5 matching bases. At the DNA level, the sequence is TGCGCCAGCGCCCCAGGGTCAGGTGCCGGGGAGCTGTTTTTT. It is translated as CASAPGSGAGELFF.